This T cell receptor (beta chain) stems from a study of cytomegalovirus exposure and HLA in healthy donors. Study overall: Earlier results showed roughly 120 million unique TCR beta sequences derived from roughly 180 million T cells. Study-level points and caveats: A later analysis linked a missense DCLRE1C variant to TCR beta V- and J-gene trimming. Cytomegalovirus association was listed for around 170 TCR beta chains. The study had only CMV serostatus as immune exposure information.

The CDR3 has 18 residues. PCR employed 60 Vbeta and 13 Jbeta primers. TCRdb's copy holds only in-frame clones and misses some; the assay was immunoSEQ multiplex PCR. This table has around 110,000 clones, around 78% appearing once. Concerning this clone itself: Its antigen is not identified.

Sample: PBMCs. The receptor was isolated from a young man in good health and CMV-seronegative. The rearrangement joins TRBV21-1 to TRBJ2-7; TRBD1 is the table's D call, not checked against the DNA. TRBV21-1 is noted as a pseudogene. As DNA, the CDR3 is TGTGCCAGCAGCAAATTGACCCCGGAGCAGGGCCTCTCCTACGAGCAGTACTTC. Amino acid sequence: CASSKLTPEQGLSYEQYF.